This TCR beta chain derives from a study of cytomegalovirus exposure and HLA in healthy donors. The CDR3 consists of 16 residues. The V end lost 0 bases, the J end lost 0 bases, and 9 bases lay between the germline ends. Per germline, CDR1 MNHEY and CDR2 SVGAGI. In this sample, this clone turned up a few times. Its antigen is as yet unknown. It was with 60 Vbeta and 13 Jbeta primers that the PCR ran. Produced via immunoSEQ multiplex PCR; TCRdb's table is partial and in-frame only. Of 50,000 to 70,000 clones listed, approximately 60% are singletons. Study-level findings and limits: An observed cluster of highly shared sequence variants was recorded as a likely sequencing artifact. TCR beta V- and J-gene trimming, according to a later analysis, was linked to a missense DCLRE1C variant. Analyses of presence/absence relied on an assumption of roughly uniform sequencing depth across donors.

The source material was PBMCs. The chain uses TRBV6-5 and TRBJ2-1; tentative D call: TRBD2 (6 bases). The clonotype originates from a man aged 25-45 years in good health and CMV-seronegative. The CDR3 nucleotides read TGTGCCAGCAGTTACTCGGTCGGGGGCTCCTACAATGAGCAGTTCTTC. Its protein is CASSYSVGGSYNEQFF.